The clone carrying this T cell receptor (beta chain) came up a few times. The record originates from a study of quantifying T cell responses using KT2 cells. Study in general: Reverse transcription used primers in the TCR alpha and beta constant regions.

Germline CDR1 reads MNHEY; CDR2 reads SVGAGI. The CDR3 has 17 amino acids. J gave up 2 bases and V 6 bases, and 15 bases lay outside the gene matches. Each cDNA got a UMI-containing oligo ligated at its 3' end. The first PCR ran 3 to 5 cycles with an equimolar RC1.1 and RC1.2 beta primer mix. TCRdb re-called the UMI-ligation and nested PCR reads through MiXCR, storing one row per CDR3 protein. The data show 40,000 to 50,000 distinct CDR3 sequences, 15% to 20% seen once. The TCR comes from a human donor. This chain connects TRBV6-5 to TRBJ2-5, with 7 bases that match TRBD2. Sequencing was performed on PBMCs spiked with cells of the T cell clone KT2. The CDR3 here is CASRPRTGRERQETQYF. The CDR3, as DNA: TGTGCCAGCAGGCCCCGGACTGGGCGGGAGCGTCAAGAGACCCAGTACTTC.